The rows below give T cell receptor beta chains drawn from one sample of a study of blood T cell repertoires in COVID-19. Measured with immunoSEQ multiplex PCR; TCRdb has only the in-frame clones, and not every one. The profile covers 30,000 to 50,000 clones, with over 75% appearing a single time and approximately 9.9% taken by the ten largest. Sample: peripheral blood. Source of these receptors: a human donor in a cohort sampled during active COVID-19. Each CDR3 is given with its conserved first and last residue. The D gene is left open where the match is weak. The size field is filled for only some rows; it gives once, few, many or a size class.

CASSYSTGKYEQYF	TGTGCCAGCAGTTACTCGACGGGGAAGTACGAGCAGTACTTC	.	TRBJ2-7	.	TRBV6-5	14
CASRNGGSGRNEQFF	TGTGCCAGCAGAAACGGTGGTAGCGGCCGCAATGAGCAGTTCTTC	.	TRBJ2-1	.	TRBV11-3	15
CASNLQGGMNTEAFF	TGTGCCAGCAACTTACAGGGGGGCATGAACACTGAAGCTTTCTTT	TRBD1	TRBJ1-1	.	TRBV2	15
CASSLNRGNTEAFF	TGTGCCAGCAGCCTAAACAGGGGGAACACTGAAGCTTTCTTT	TRBD1	TRBJ1-1	.	TRBV5-4	14
CASSANYMNTEAFF	TGTGCCAGCAGCGCAAACTACATGAACACTGAAGCTTTCTTT	.	TRBJ1-1	.	TRBV6-5	14
CASSQQLAAKETQYF	TGCGCCAGCAGTCAACAGCTAGCGGCTAAAGAGACCCAGTACTTC	TRBD2	TRBJ2-5	once	TRBV4-3	15
CATHPTGPANEQYF	TGTGCCACCCACCCGACAGGGCCAGCAAACGAGCAGTACTTC	TRBD1	TRBJ2-7	.	TRBV15	14
CATTRQGGRGYTF	TGTGCCACCACTCGACAGGGAGGACGCGGCTACACCTTC	TRBD1	TRBJ1-2	.	TRBV7-2	13
CASSIGYSGSADTQYF	TGTGCCAGTAGTATAGGCTATAGCGGGAGCGCAGATACGCAGTATTTT	TRBD2	TRBJ2-3	.	TRBV19	16
CASSLALSVAGERPYEQYF	TGTGCCAGCAGCTTAGCCCTCTCTGTGGCGGGGGAACGGCCCTACGAGCAGTACTTC	TRBD2	TRBJ2-7	.	TRBV11-2	19
CATSRGEGGYNEQFF	TGTGCCACCAGCAGAGGGGAGGGAGGATACAATGAGCAGTTCTTC	TRBD2	TRBJ2-1	.	TRBV15	15
CASSWTGRELFF	TGTGCCAGCAGCTGGACAGGGAGGGAGCTGTTTTTT	TRBD1	TRBJ2-2	.	TRBV3-1/TRBV3-2	12
CASSEDFSSYNSPLHF	TGTGCCAGCAGTGAAGACTTTAGCTCCTATAATTCACCCCTCCACTTT	.	TRBJ1-6	.	TRBV6-1	16
CASRTGTANTEAFF	TGCGCCAGCAGGACCGGGACAGCGAACACTGAAGCTTTCTTT	TRBD1	TRBJ1-1	.	TRBV10-2	14
CASSPRGRNYEQYF	TGTGCCAGCTCACCACGAGGGAGAAACTACGAGCAGTACTTC	.	TRBJ2-7	few	TRBV18	14
CASSLDGAEQYF	TGCGCCAGCAGCTTGGACGGAGCGGAGCAGTACTTC	.	TRBJ2-7	.	TRBV5-1	12
CASSPRTGGNYGYTF	TGTGCCAGTAGTCCCCGGACAGGGGGAAACTATGGCTACACCTTC	TRBD1	TRBJ1-2	few	TRBV19	15
CASSFSGGLNTGELFF	TGCGCCAGCAGCTTCTCGGGAGGCCTGAACACCGGGGAGCTGTTTTTT	TRBD2	TRBJ2-2	.	TRBV5-1	16
CASSLLGEETQYF	TGTGCCAGCAGCCTGCTGGGCGAAGAGACCCAGTACTTC	.	TRBJ2-5	.	TRBV3-1/TRBV3-2	13
CASTAGGRPYEQYF	TGTGCCAGCACCGCCGGGGGACGCCCCTACGAGCAGTACTTC	.	TRBJ2-7	.	TRBV28	14
CASGTGHMNTEAFF	TGTGCTAGTGGGACGGGACATATGAACACTGAAGCTTTCTTT	.	TRBJ1-1	.	TRBV12-5	14
CASSSGTGPTDTQYF	TGCGCCAGCAGCTCTGGGACAGGCCCCACAGATACGCAGTATTTT	TRBD1	TRBJ2-3	.	TRBV5-1	15
CASSVGDSPHYGYTF	TGTGCCAGCAGCGTAGGGGACAGCCCACACTATGGCTACACCTTC	TRBD1	TRBJ1-2	.	TRBV9	15
CASSPGQGLAKNIQYF	TGCGCCAGCAGCCCAGGACAGGGACTAGCCAAAAACATTCAGTACTTC	TRBD1	TRBJ2-4	.	TRBV5-1	16
CASSLAGLSTDTQYF	TGTGCCAGCAGCTTGGCGGGACTATCCACAGATACGCAGTATTTT	TRBD2	TRBJ2-3	.	TRBV5-4	15
CAWSPVSTDTQYF	TGTGCCTGGTCCCCCGTTAGCACAGATACGCAGTATTTT	.	TRBJ2-3	.	TRBV30	13
CASSLSGGGGQPQHF	TGTGCCAGCAGTTTATCGGGGGGTGGGGGACAGCCCCAGCATTTT	.	TRBJ1-5	many	TRBV27	15
CASSLPGGYQAFF	TGTGCCAGCAGCCTCCCCGGGGGATATCAAGCTTTCTTT	.	TRBJ1-1	few	TRBV7-9	13
CASSVPGQGYEQYF	TGTGCCAGCAGTGTCCCGGGACAGGGCTACGAGCAGTACTTC	TRBD1	TRBJ2-7	.	TRBV25-1	14
CASSPGTGNEKLFF	TGCGCCAGCAGTCCAGGGACAGGGAACGAAAAACTGTTTTTT	TRBD1	TRBJ1-4	.	TRBV4-3	14
CASSPGQNFYGYTF	TGTGCCAGCAGCCCCGGACAGAACTTCTATGGCTACACCTTC	.	TRBJ1-2	.	TRBV5-4	14
CASVSGTGGGYTF	TGTGCCAGCGTTTCGGGGACAGGAGGTGGCTACACCTTC	TRBD1	TRBJ1-2	.	TRBV11-2	13
CSAQGAGEQYF	TGCAGCGCACAGGGGGCCGGGGAGCAGTACTTC	TRBD1	TRBJ2-7	once	TRBV29-1	11
CASSPGLASYEQYF	TGTGCCAGCAGCCCGGGACTAGCTTCCTACGAGCAGTACTTC	TRBD2	TRBJ2-7	.	TRBV11-2	14
CASSYGQGDGYTF	TGTGCCAGCAGTTATGGACAGGGAGATGGCTACACCTTC	TRBD1	TRBJ1-2	.	TRBV6-6	13
CASSAGVGYGYTF	TGTGCCAGCAGTGCAGGGGTCGGGTATGGCTACACCTTC	.	TRBJ1-2	.	TRBV2	13
CASSPAHDRGRETQYF	TGCGCCAGCAGCCCCGCCCACGACAGGGGGAGAGAGACCCAGTACTTC	TRBD1	TRBJ2-5	.	TRBV4-3	16
CAWSRGLGNQPQHF	TGTGCCTGGAGTCGGGGTTTAGGCAATCAGCCCCAGCATTTT	.	TRBJ1-5	.	TRBV30	14
CASSLAVNYGYTF	TGCGCCAGCAGCTTGGCGGTTAACTATGGCTACACCTTC	.	TRBJ1-2	.	TRBV5-1	13
CASSKQQGNQPQHF	TGTGCCAGTAGTAAGCAGCAGGGCAATCAGCCCCAGCATTTT	.	TRBJ1-5	.	TRBV19	14
CASSQSAVGQGLYGYTF	TGTGCCAGCAGCCAATCCGCCGTAGGACAGGGGTTGTATGGCTACACCTTC	TRBD1	TRBJ1-2	.	TRBV4-2	17